The 7 T cell receptor beta chains given below trace back to one sample, sequenced in a study of molecular identifiers for immune sequencing clone quantification. Each CDR3 protein gets one entry after TCRdb re-called the PCR reads with MiXCR. The data show 85,000 to 95,000 distinct CDR3 sequences, around a fifth seen once. The specimen sequenced was naive CD8+ T cells from blood, with Jurkat cell RNA spiked in. Subset specified: FACS-sorted CD8+CD4-CCR7+CD45RA+ naive T cells. These receptors were taken from a human donor in good health. Some libraries in this study had Jurkat cell RNA spiked in.

This clonotype has ten or more counts. The rearrangement links TRBV7-2 to TRBJ2-7; 9 bases line up with TRBD1. Germline V gene sequence: CDR1 SGHTA, CDR2 FQGNSA. CDR3 length: 16 amino acids. V was clipped by 3 bases and J by 3 bases; unmatched bases: 9. DNA of the CDR3: TGTGCCAGCAGCTTCTCTACAGGGGGCGTCGTCTACGAGCAGTACTTC. Translated: CASSFSTGGVVYEQYF.

Many counts were recorded for this clonotype. The chain carries TRBV6-1 and TRBJ2-5; TRBD1 or TRBD2 may be the D gene (6 bases each). Germline CDR1 MNHNS, CDR2 SASEGT. This CDR3 has 14 residues. Trimming took off 2 bases at V and 5 bases at J, with 12 bases between the two ends. CDR3 amino acids: CASSELDSGETQYF. The CDR3 DNA follows: TGTGCCAGCAGTGAATTGGACAGCGGGGAGACCCAGTACTTC.

The chain is built from TRBV27 and TRBJ1-1; possible D gene TRBD1, 6 bases. The CDR3 has 15 amino acids. Germline loops: CDR1 MNHEY, CDR2 SMNVEV (reference sequence). V lost 1 base and J 5 bases, leaving 14 bases between the germline ends. CDR3 sequence: CASSLYRASKTEAFF. CDR3 nucleotide sequence: TGTGCCAGCAGTTTATACAGGGCTTCCAAAACTGAAGCTTTCTTT.

This clonotype was detected ten times or more. V and J are TRBV5-1 and TRBJ2-7, with no clear D. In germline, CDR1 is SGHRS, CDR2 YFSETQ. The CDR3 is 15 residues long. Trimming removed 4 bases from V and 1 base from J, with 15 bases in between. The CDR3: CASSPGSEWSYEQYF. As DNA, the CDR3 is TGCGCCAGCAGCCCAGGTTCAGAGTGGTCCTACGAGCAGTACTTC.

This clonotype has a handful of counts. The chain couples TRBV20-1 to TRBJ2-3, with 13 bases that match TRBD2. The CDR3 is 16 amino acids. Germline trimming cut 6 bases from V and 4 bases from J; bases unmatched to any gene: 10. Germline values: CDR1 DFQATT, CDR2 SNEGSKA (reference sequence). CDR3 sequence (DNA): TGCAGTGCCCCCGGACTAGCGGGAGCGGGGCCAGATACGCAGTATTTT. Its protein is CSAPGLAGAGPDTQYF.

This clonotype was observed many times. V and J are TRBV28 and TRBJ1-2; D is uncertain. In germline, CDR1 is MDHEN, CDR2 SYDVKM. This CDR3 region has 14 residues. V lost 3 bases and J 0 bases, leaving 8 bases between the germline ends. Here the CDR3 DNA reads TGTGCCAGCAGTTTGGGCTCTTCTAACTATGGCTACACCTTC. This codes for CASSLGSSNYGYTF.

This clonotype appeared many times. The chain is built from TRBV7-2 and TRBJ1-1; D unresolved. Deletions cut 1 base from V and 8 bases from J, with 11 bases between. Germline V gene lookup returns CDR1 SGHTA and CDR2 FQGNSA. The CDR3 has 13 residues. CDR3 amino acids: CASSLVMAVEAFF. DNA of the CDR3: TGTGCCAGCAGCTTAGTTATGGCCGTGGAAGCTTTCTTT. Full variable domain (rest looked up from reference TRBV7-2 and TRBJ1-1): GAGVSQSPSNKVTEKGKDVELRCDPISGHTALYWYRQSLGQGLEFLIYFQGNSAPDKSGLPSDRFSAERTGGSVSTLTIQRTQQEDSAVYLCASSLVMAVEAFFGQGTRLTVV.